One and the same sample provided the 25 T cell receptor beta chains below, sequenced in a study of T cell responses to AZD1222 COVID-19 vaccine. Repertoires were generated with immunoSEQ multiplex PCR, while TCRdb's copy carries only in-frame clones and drops some. The data show about 120,000 clones, under 95% seen once. The material was peripheral blood, obtained 28 days after the second AZD1222 dose. The receptors come from an adult who received the AZD1222 COVID-19 vaccine.

The gene calls are TRBV12-5 and TRBJ1-2; 7 bases fit TRBD1. The CDR3 consists of 14 residues. CDR1 is LGHNT and CDR2 is FRNRAP in the germline V gene. V shed 6 bases and J 4 bases; nucleotides not matched to a gene: 8. CDR3 residues: CASGPGQFVYGYTF. CDR3 bases: TGTGCTAGTGGCCCGGGACAGTTTGTCTATGGCTACACCTTC. Based on the CDR3 plus reference TRBV12-5 and TRBJ1-2, the full variable domain is DARVTQTPRHKVTEMGQEVTMRCQPILGHNTVFWYRQTMMQGLELLAYFRNRAPLDDSGMPKDRFSAEMPDATLATLKIQPSEPRDSAVYFCASGPGQFVYGYTFGSGTRLTVV.

The chain joins TRBV18 to TRBJ2-7; 8 bases match TRBD1. The CDR3 extends over 15 amino acids. Germline V gene lookup returns CDR1 KGHSH and CDR2 LQKENI. The J segment lost 0 bases and the V segment lost 4 bases, leaving 5 bases of the junction unmatched. For the CDR3, the DNA is TGTGCCAGCTCACGAGGACAGGGCCGCTCCTACGAGCAGTACTTC. This translates into CASSRGQGRSYEQYF.

V and J are TRBV7-2 and TRBJ2-2, with D unclear. Trimming cost V 5 bases and J 3 bases, with 13 bases left between them. CDR1 is SGHTA and CDR2 is FQGNSA in the germline V gene. The CDR3 is 15 amino acids. The CDR3 loop reads CASSPRWTDTGELFF. DNA of the CDR3: TGTGCCAGCAGCCCGAGGTGGACGGACACCGGGGAGCTGTTTTTT.

This chain connects TRBV4-3 to TRBJ1-6, with 8 bases aligning to TRBD1. The germline V gene encodes CDR1 LGHNA and CDR2 YSLEER. This CDR3 contains 17 residues. V gave up 1 base and J gave up 7 bases; unmatched junction bases: 9. In DNA form, the CDR3 reads TGCGCCAGCAGCCAAGGGGCCTCCCGGGACAGGAATTCACCCCTCCACTTT. It specifies CASSQGASRDRNSPLHF.

This chain connects TRBV5-1 to TRBJ2-7, with a tentative D call TRBD2 (5 bases). The CDR3 has 14 residues. Germline loops: CDR1 SGHRS, CDR2 YFSETQ. V gave up 3 bases and J gave up 7 bases, with 17 bases separating them. CDR3 sequence (DNA): TGCGCCAGCAGCTCTAACGGACGAACGGGGGAGCAGTACTTC. It encodes CASSSNGRTGEQYF.

The rearrangement uses TRBV7-2 and TRBJ1-3, with 9 nucleotides matching TRBD1. The CDR3 is 16 amino acids. Germline CDR1 is SGHTA and CDR2 is FQGNSA. Trimming took 0 bases from V and 3 from J; bases not matched to a gene: 3. CDR3 coding DNA: TGTGCCAGCAGCTTAGCGGGACAGGGCTTTGGAAACACCATATATTTT. It encodes CASSLAGQGFGNTIYF.

V and J are TRBV9 and TRBJ2-2; 8 nucleotides agree with TRBD2. The CDR3 has 15 residues. J gave up 2 bases and V 9 bases, and 9 bases lay outside the gene matches. Per germline, CDR1 SGDLS and CDR2 YYNGEE. CDR3 bases: TGTGCCACGGGCGGGAGCGGGGGAAACACCGGGGAGCTGTTTTTT. Protein product: CATGGSGGNTGELFF.

The rearrangement links TRBV7-9 to TRBJ2-7; 9 nucleotides match TRBD2. This CDR3 comprises 15 residues. CDR1 and CDR2 (germline): SEHNR, FQNEAQ (reference sequence). The V and J ends lost 2 bases and 6 bases, in that order; junction bases with no gene match: 8. The CDR3 here is CASSLSSGRTAEQYF. CDR3 DNA: TGTGCCAGCAGCTTAAGTAGCGGGAGAACAGCCGAGCAGTACTTC.

The chain carries TRBV20-1 and TRBJ1-4; TRBD1 agrees at 9 bases. CDR3 length: 11 residues. Per germline, CDR1 DFQATT and CDR2 SNEGSKA (reference sequence). Trimming removed 4 bases from V and 17 bases from J; junction bases left unmatched: 8. This CDR3 reads CSATQGAVPFF. CDR3 sequence (DNA): TGCAGTGCTACACAGGGGGCGGTACCTTTTTTT.

This chain joins TRBV10-3 and TRBJ2-7, with a weak D call TRBD1 (5 bases). Trimming cost V 2 bases and J 2 bases, with 10 bases left between them. CDR3 length: 14 amino acids. Germline V gene sequence: CDR1 ENHRY, CDR2 SYGVKD. CDR3: CAISEGQGPYEQYF. CDR3 DNA: TGTGCCATCAGTGAGGGTCAGGGCCCCTACGAGCAGTACTTC.

The gene calls are TRBV30 and TRBJ2-7; 8 bases fit TRBD1. J was trimmed by 4 bases and V by 5 bases; bases with no gene match: 7. Per the germline V gene, CDR1 is GTSNPN and CDR2 is SVGIG (reference sequence). The CDR3 has 13 amino acids. The CDR3 DNA reads as TGTGCCTGGGGAGGGACAGGCTTATACGAGCAGTACTTC. Amino acid sequence: CAWGGTGLYEQYF.

The rearrangement joins TRBV20-1 to TRBJ2-7; a possible D gene is TRBD1 (5 bases). Germline CDR1 and CDR2: DFQATT and SNEGSKA (reference sequence). This CDR3 is built from 12 residues. Trimming pared 3 bases from V and 5 bases from J, leaving 11 bases between. The CDR3 DNA follows: TGCAGTGCTAGTTGGCAGGGCGACGAGCAGTACTTC. Protein: CSASWQGDEQYF.

This chain uses TRBV7-2 with TRBJ2-7; no firm D call. CDR3 size: 16 residues. Trimming removed 5 bases at V and 0 bases at J, with 17 bases between. Germline V gene data show CDR1 as SGHTA and CDR2 as FQGNSA. The CDR3: CASSPSASPGSYEQYF. CDR3 sequence (DNA): TGTGCCAGCAGCCCCAGCGCATCACCAGGCTCCTACGAGCAGTACTTC.

This clone was counted a single time. The chain has TRBV18 and TRBJ1-1; D ambiguous. Germline CDR1 reads KGHSH; CDR2 reads LQKENI. The CDR3 contains 12 residues. V lost 2 bases and J 8 bases, leaving 9 bases between the germline ends. DNA of the CDR3: TGTGCCAGCTCACCATTGAAGGGCGAAGCTTTCTTT. Its translation is CASSPLKGEAFF.

The chain combines TRBV6-2 or TRBV6-3 with TRBJ1-1; 8 bases align to TRBD1. Germline trimming cut 6 bases from V and 3 bases from J; bases unmatched to any gene: 3. Germline V gene sequence: CDR1 MNHEY, CDR2 SVGEGT. The CDR3 runs to 13 residues. CDR3 protein: CASSGQGDTEAFF. CDR3 DNA: TGTGCCAGCAGCGGACAGGGAGACACTGAAGCTTTCTTT.

This chain links TRBV18 with TRBJ2-2; D call uncertain. The length of the CDR3 is 13 residues. Trimming stripped 5 bases from V and 9 bases from J, with 13 bases between. Germline CDR1 KGHSH, CDR2 LQKENI. The CDR3 region is CASSLRSRWELFF. The CDR3 nucleotides are TGTGCCAGCTCATTACGGTCCCGTTGGGAGCTGTTTTTT.

This rearrangement joins TRBV28 to TRBJ2-6; D may correspond to TRBD1 or TRBD2 (5 bases each). The CDR3 consists of 15 residues. Trimming stripped 8 bases from V and 7 bases from J, with 18 bases between. The germline V gene has CDR1 MDHEN and CDR2 SYDVKM. The CDR3 DNA is TGTGCCAGCTCCAGAGGGGCAGATCTCGCCAACGTCCTGACTTTC. It yields the protein CASSRGADLANVLTF.

The chain joins TRBV7-9 to TRBJ2-1; D might be TRBD2 (5 bases). This CDR3 contains 15 residues. Trimming took off 6 bases at V and 0 bases at J, with 12 bases between the two ends. CDR1 and CDR2 from the germline V gene are SEHNR and FQNEAQ (reference sequence). DNA of the CDR3: TGTGCCAGCAGGCCCCGAGACTACTCCTACAATGAGCAGTTCTTC. It codes for CASRPRDYSYNEQFF. The full variable domain, completed using reference TRBV7-9 and TRBJ2-1, is DTGVSQNPRHKITKRGQNVTFRCDPISEHNRLYWYRQTLGQGPEFLTYFQNEAQLEKSRLLSDRFSAERPKGSFSTLEIQRTEQGDSAMYLCASRPRDYSYNEQFFGPGTRLTVL.

V is TRBV3-1 (or the pseudogene TRBV3-2) and J is TRBJ2-7; 8 positions match TRBD2. The V and J ends lost 2 bases and 3 bases, in that order; junction bases with no gene match: 6. Germline V CDR1 and CDR2: LGHDT, YNNKEL (reference sequence). The CDR3 sequence is 15 residues long. This CDR3 reads CASSQQRERGYEQYF. The CDR3 DNA sequence: TGTGCCAGCAGCCAACAGCGGGAGAGAGGCTACGAGCAGTACTTC.

The chain recombines TRBV27 with TRBJ2-4; tentatively, D is TRBD1 (5 bases). From germline, CDR1 is MNHEY and CDR2 SMNVEV (reference sequence). V shed 7 bases and J shed 6 bases, with 16 bases lying between them. This CDR3 region has 14 residues. In nucleotides, the CDR3 is TGTGCCAGCACCTCCTGGACAAACCCAAACATTCAGTACTTC. It codes for CASTSWTNPNIQYF.

V is TRBV5-1 and J is TRBJ1-1; 7 bases align to TRBD1. CDR1 and CDR2 from the germline V gene are SGHRS and YFSETQ. There are 14 residues in the CDR3. Unmatched junction bases numbered 9, after V lost 4 bases and J lost 6 bases. The CDR3 here is CASSTLGQDSEAFF. CDR3 bases: TGCGCCAGCAGCACCCTCGGACAGGATTCTGAAGCTTTCTTT.

The V call is TRBV6-1, the J call TRBJ2-1; D is possibly TRBD2 (5 bases). V was cut by 3 bases and J by 4 bases, with 13 bases left in between. The CDR3 contains 15 residues. The germline gives CDR1 MNHNS, CDR2 SASEGT. The CDR3 sequence is CASSDPPRTYNEQFF. DNA of the CDR3: TGTGCCAGCAGTGACCCCCCACGGACTTACAATGAGCAGTTCTTC.

V gene TRBV3-1 (or the pseudogene TRBV3-2) combines with J gene TRBJ2-5; D possibly corresponds to TRBD1 (5 bases). Germline CDR1 is LGHDT and CDR2 is YNNKEL (reference sequence). Trimming pared 5 bases from V and 5 bases from J, leaving 12 bases between. CDR3 length: 13 amino acids. CDR3 loop: CASSFGAGETQYF. The CDR3 nucleotides are TGTGCCAGCAGCTTTGGGGCCGGTGAGACCCAGTACTTC.

The chain uses TRBV6-5 and TRBJ1-1; D is unresolved. Germline CDR1 and CDR2: MNHEY and SVGAGI. This CDR3 is built from 13 residues. Trimming took off 7 bases at V and 0 bases at J, with 9 bases between the two ends. The CDR3 is CASTRKMNTEAFF. The CDR3 DNA sequence: TGTGCCAGCACCAGGAAAATGAACACTGAAGCTTTCTTT.

V usage is TRBV6-5 and J usage is TRBJ1-2, with D maybe TRBD1 (6 bases). The V gene's germline CDR1 is MNHEY and CDR2 SVGAGI. With 11 bases removed from V and 8 bases from J, the gap between germline ends came to 18 bases. The CDR3 consists of 12 residues. DNA of the CDR3: TGTGCCGCCCGACGTCAGGGGAACGGCTACACCTTC. It codes for CAARRQGNGYTF.